This T cell receptor (beta chain) is drawn from a study of CD8+CD57+ T cells in acquired aplastic anemia (dated by TCRdb to about 2018). For context, the study as a whole: Extracted DNA from sorted CD4+ and CD8+ cells averaged around 3.2 ug, ranging from about 0.17 to 30 ug. A CD8+CD57+ expansion meant a frequency higher than the mean frequency seen in healthy subjects.

Flow cytometry had shown CD8+CD57+ cell expansion in the patients selected for sequencing. Every patient had severe acquired aplastic anemia, diagnosed using the International Study of Aplastic Anemia and Agranulocytosis and Camitta criteria. At the time blood was sampled, none of the patients had received any therapy. TCR repertoires of sorted CD4+ and CD8+ blood T cells from severe aplastic anemia patients and healthy subjects were deep-sequenced in the study. Patients were enrolled in the USA under clinicaltrials.gov protocols 00001620, 01623167, 00001397, 00071045, 00081523 and 00961064. Ficoll-Paque density gradient centrifugation was used to isolate peripheral blood mononuclear cells. Before DNA extraction, CD4+ and CD8+ T cells were sorted with FACS or magnetic beads. Overall results and qualifications from the work: Roughly 30 CD8+ CDR3 sequences were found to be shared between patients and controls, but these sequences appeared to be highly expressed in patients and within the immunodominant clones of the patients. No significant difference in CD8+ Simpson's diversity was found between patients and healthy controls (P=0.060).

Trimming accounts for 6 bases at V and 15 bases at J, while the number of junction bases matched to no gene is 13. According to the germline V gene, CDR1 reads MNHNS and CDR2 reads SASEGT. The CDR3 goes from the cysteine to the phenylalanine over 14 residues. Just CDR3 DNA is preserved here, 42 bases in frame from base 1. Profiling of TCR beta VDJ combinations and CDR3 sequences used genomic DNA as the template. An Illumina HiSeq 2000 was used for TCR repertoire sequencing. Per the authors' processing: Repertoires were assessed using TRBV/TRBJ rearrangement plots, CDR3 size and DJ length profiles, and Simpson's diversity index. The most abundant DNA sequence in the deep sequencing data was defined as the immunodominant clone. CDR3 amino acid sequences were checked for sharing between subjects and were compared against published repertoires and the VDJdb database. Using fastp trimming at Q25 and MiXCR clonotype assembly, TCRdb reanalyzed the public sequencing data and kept in-frame beta chains. Under each unique CDR3 protein, matching rows form one entry showing the most common genes and DNA. TCRdb, rather than the study authors, made the V and J calls. The sample profile shows about half a million distinct CDR3 sequences; more than 25% of them were found once. The ten largest account for 0.82% of the sample.

As concerns this clonotype: It has no known antigen specificity. No base-level quality is on record; no much larger clone is a single base apart.

The V gene is TRBV6-1 and the J gene is TRBJ1-6; a stretch of 8 junction bases matches TRBD1. This receptor was obtained from a human donor with aplastic anemia. The sequencing sample was made of sorted CD4+, CD8+, or CD8+CD57+ T cells (not recorded which) from PBMCs. The CDR3 reads CASRPGQETTVLHF. The sequenced DNA: TGTGCCAGCAGGCCGGGACAGGAGACTACCGTCCTCCACTTT.